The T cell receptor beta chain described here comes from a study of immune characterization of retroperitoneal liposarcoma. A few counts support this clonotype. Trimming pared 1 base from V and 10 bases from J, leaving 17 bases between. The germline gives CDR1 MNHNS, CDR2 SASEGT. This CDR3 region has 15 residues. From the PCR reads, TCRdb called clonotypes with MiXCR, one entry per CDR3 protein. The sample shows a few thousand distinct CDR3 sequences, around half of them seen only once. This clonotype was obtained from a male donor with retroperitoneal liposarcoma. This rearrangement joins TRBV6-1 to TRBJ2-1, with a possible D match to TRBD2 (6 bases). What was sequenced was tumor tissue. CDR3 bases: TGTGCCAGCAGTGAAGGCGGGGATAGCTCCTACGAGCAGTTCTTC. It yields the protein CASSEGGDSSYEQFF.